The subject of this entry is one T cell receptor (beta chain). These data come from a study of blood T cell repertoires in COVID-19. Study summary: Collection of acute and convalescent COVID-19 samples took place in the United States, Italy and Spain. Sample material is recorded as cDNA or gDNA derived from T cells, B-cell-depleted T cells, or PBMCs.

With 4 bases clipped from V and 4 bases from J, the junction kept 4 bases outside the gene matches. The germline gives CDR1 SGDLS, CDR2 YYNGEE. This CDR3 is built from 16 residues. How the authors handled the data: Estimated nucleated cell counts came from reference gene primer amplification. Assay: immunoSEQ multiplex PCR; the TCRdb copy retains only in-frame clones and omits some. That table gives V, J and clone size, and the DNA gave D and trimming. The data hold approximately 83,000 clones, with roughly 86% observed a single time. This sequence originates from a man in his 70s with acute or convalescent COVID-19. Sequences were obtained from peripheral blood. The chain employs TRBV9 and TRBJ2-1; 14 bases fit TRBD2. CDR3 sequence (DNA): TGTGCCAGCAGCTGGGGGACTAGCGGGGGTTACAATGAGCAGTTCTTC. Translating gives CASSWGTSGGYNEQFF.